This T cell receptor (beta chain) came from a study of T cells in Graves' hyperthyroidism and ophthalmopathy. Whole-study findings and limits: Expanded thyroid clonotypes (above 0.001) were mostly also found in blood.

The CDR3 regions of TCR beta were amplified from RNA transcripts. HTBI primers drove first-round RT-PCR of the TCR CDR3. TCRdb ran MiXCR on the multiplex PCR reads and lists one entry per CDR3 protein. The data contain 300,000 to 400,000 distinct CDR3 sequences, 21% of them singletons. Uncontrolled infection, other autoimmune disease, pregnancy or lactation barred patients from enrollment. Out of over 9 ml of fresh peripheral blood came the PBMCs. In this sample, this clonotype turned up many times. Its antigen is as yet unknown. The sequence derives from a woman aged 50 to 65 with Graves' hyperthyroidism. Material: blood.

The CDR3: CASSPLKTGNTEAFF. The CDR3 DNA is TGTGCCAGCTCGCCCCTAAAGACAGGGAACACTGAAGCTTTCTTT. The chain carries TRBV18 and TRBJ1-1; D perhaps matches TRBD1 (6 bases). CDR1 and CDR2 from the germline V gene are KGHSH and LQKENI. This CDR3 spans 15 amino acids. Trimming removed 6 bases from V and 1 base from J, with 15 bases in between.